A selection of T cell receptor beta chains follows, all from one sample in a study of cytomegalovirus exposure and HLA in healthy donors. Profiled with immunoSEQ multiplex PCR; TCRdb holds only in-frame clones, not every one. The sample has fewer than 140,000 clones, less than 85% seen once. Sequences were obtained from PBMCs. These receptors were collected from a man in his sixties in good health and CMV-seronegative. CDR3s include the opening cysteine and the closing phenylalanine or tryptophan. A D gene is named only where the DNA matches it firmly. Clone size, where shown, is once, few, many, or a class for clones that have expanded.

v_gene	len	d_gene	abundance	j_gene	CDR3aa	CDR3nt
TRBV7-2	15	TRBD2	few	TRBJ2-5	CASSWTSGGGETQYF	TGTGCCAGCAGCTGGACTAGCGGGGGTGGGGAGACCCAGTACTTC
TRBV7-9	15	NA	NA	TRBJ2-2	CARGPLGGNTGELFF	TGTGCCAGGGGACCCCTGGGGGGGAACACCGGGGAGCTGTTTTTT
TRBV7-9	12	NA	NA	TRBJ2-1	CASLRRYNEQFF	TGTGCCAGCCTAAGGAGATACAATGAGCAGTTCTTC
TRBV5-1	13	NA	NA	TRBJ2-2	CASSLQGTGELFF	TGCGCCAGCAGCCTACAGGGTACCGGGGAGCTGTTTTTT
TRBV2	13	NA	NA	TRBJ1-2	CASSDSGVDGYTF	TGTGCCAGCAGTGACTCAGGGGTCGATGGCTACACCTTC
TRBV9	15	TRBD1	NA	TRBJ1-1	CASSLKGQGYTEAFF	TGTGCCAGCAGCTTAAAGGGACAGGGGTACACTGAAGCTTTCTTT
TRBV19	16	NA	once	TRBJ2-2	CASSIGGFVNTGELFF	TGTGCCAGTAGTATCGGTGGGTTTGTCAACACCGGGGAGCTATTTTTT
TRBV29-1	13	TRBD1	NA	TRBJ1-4	CSGTTGTNEKLFF	TGCAGCGGCACGACAGGGACTAATGAAAAACTGTTTTTT
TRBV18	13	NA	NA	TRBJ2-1	CASSPTGYNEQFF	TGTGCCAGCTCACCAACGGGCTACAATGAGCAGTTCTTC
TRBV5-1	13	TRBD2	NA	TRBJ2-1	CASRAGAYNEQFF	TGCGCCAGCAGAGCGGGGGCTTACAATGAGCAGTTCTTC
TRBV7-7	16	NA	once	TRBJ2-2	CASSPTRVSNTGELFF	TGTGCCAGCAGCCCAACACGGGTGTCTAACACCGGGGAGCTGTTTTTT
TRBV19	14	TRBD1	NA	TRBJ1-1	CASISGQVNTEAFF	TGTGCCAGTATATCCGGACAGGTGAACACTGAAGCTTTCTTT
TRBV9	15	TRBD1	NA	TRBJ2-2	CASSTRTGGSGELFF	TGTGCCAGCAGCACCAGGACAGGGGGCAGCGGGGAGCTGTTTTTT
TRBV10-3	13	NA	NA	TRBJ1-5	CAISEQGAQPQHF	TGTGCCATCAGTGAACAGGGCGCTCAGCCCCAGCATTTT
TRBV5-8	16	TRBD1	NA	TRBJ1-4	CASSLGQGAIGEKLFF	TGTGCCAGCAGCTTGGGCCAGGGGGCCATAGGCGAAAAACTGTTTTTT
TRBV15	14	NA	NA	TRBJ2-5	CATSRAGVKETQYF	TGTGCCACCAGCAGAGCAGGGGTTAAAGAGACCCAGTACTTC
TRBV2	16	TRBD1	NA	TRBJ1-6	CASGPRTGQSNSPLHF	TGTGCCAGCGGACCCAGGACAGGACAAAGCAATTCACCCCTCCACTTT
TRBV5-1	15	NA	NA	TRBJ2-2	CASSFNTGATGELFF	TGCGCCAGCAGCTTCAATACAGGAGCAACCGGGGAGCTGTTTTTT
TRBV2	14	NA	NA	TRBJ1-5	CASTPVVSDQPQHF	TGTGCCAGCACCCCCGTCGTGTCGGATCAGCCCCAGCATTTT
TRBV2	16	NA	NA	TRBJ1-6	CASSMDRSRYNSPLHF	TGTGCCAGCAGTATGGACAGAAGCAGGTATAATTCACCCCTCCACTTT
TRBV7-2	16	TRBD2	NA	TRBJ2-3	CASSAGTSRSTDTQYF	TGTGCCAGCAGCGCCGGGACTAGCCGGTCCACAGATACGCAGTATTTT
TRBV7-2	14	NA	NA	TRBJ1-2	CASSLSRDTRRYTF	TGTGCCAGCAGCTTATCGAGGGACACCCGGAGGTACACCTTC
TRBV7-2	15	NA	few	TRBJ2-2	CASSLVAGGAGELFF	TGTGCCAGCAGCTTAGTTGCAGGAGGGGCCGGGGAGCTGTTTTTT
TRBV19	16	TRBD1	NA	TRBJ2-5	CASSARGQGLRETQYF	TGTGCCAGTAGTGCTCGCGGACAGGGGTTGAGGGAGACCCAGTACTTC
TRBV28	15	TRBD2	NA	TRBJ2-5	CASSPPRGGQETQYF	TGTGCCAGCAGTCCCCCACGGGGGGGGCAAGAGACCCAGTACTTC
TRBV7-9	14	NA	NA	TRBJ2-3	CASKPGDWRGTQYF	TGTGCCAGCAAACCGGGGGATTGGCGGGGTACGCAGTATTTT
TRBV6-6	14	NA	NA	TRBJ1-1	CASRPTATGLKAFF	TGTGCCAGCAGACCCACGGCGACAGGTCTGAAGGCTTTCTTT
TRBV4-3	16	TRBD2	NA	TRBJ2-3	CASSQVLRGGPDTQYF	TGCGCCAGCAGCCAAGTCTTGCGGGGGGGCCCAGATACGCAGTATTTT
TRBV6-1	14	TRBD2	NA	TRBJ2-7	CASSEGGGSYEQYF	TGTGCCAGCAGTGAAGGGGGGGGATCCTACGAGCAGTACTTC
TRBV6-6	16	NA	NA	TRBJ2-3	CASSYSASDPTDTQYF	TGTGCCAGCAGTTACTCGGCTAGCGACCCCACAGATACGCAGTATTTT
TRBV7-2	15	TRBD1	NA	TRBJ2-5	CASSSWDSSQETQYF	TGTGCCAGCAGCAGCTGGGACAGCTCCCAAGAGACCCAGTACTTC
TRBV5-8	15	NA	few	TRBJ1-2	CASSLSSGVVYGYTF	TGTGCCAGCAGCTTAAGTTCAGGGGTAGTCTATGGCTACACCTTC
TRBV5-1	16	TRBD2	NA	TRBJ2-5	CASSPGLAGVEETQYF	TGCGCCAGCAGCCCGGGACTAGCGGGGGTGGAAGAGACCCAGTACTTC